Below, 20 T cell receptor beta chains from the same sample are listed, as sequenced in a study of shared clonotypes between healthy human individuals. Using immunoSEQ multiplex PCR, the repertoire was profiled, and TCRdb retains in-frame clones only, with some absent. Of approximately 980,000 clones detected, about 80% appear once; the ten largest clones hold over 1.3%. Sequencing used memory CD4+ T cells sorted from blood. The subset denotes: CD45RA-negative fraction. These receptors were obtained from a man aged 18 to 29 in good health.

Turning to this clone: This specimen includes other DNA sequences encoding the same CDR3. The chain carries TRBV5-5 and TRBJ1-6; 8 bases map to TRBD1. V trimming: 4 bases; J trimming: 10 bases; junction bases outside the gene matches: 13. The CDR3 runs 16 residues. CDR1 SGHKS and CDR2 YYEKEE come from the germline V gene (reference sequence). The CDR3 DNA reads TGTGCCAGCAGCCTTCGTTATGGACAGGGAGGATCACCCCTCCACTTT. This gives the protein CASSLRYGQGGSPLHF.

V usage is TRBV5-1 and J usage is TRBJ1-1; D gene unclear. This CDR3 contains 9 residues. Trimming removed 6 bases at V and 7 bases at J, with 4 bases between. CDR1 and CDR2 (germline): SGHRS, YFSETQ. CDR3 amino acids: CASKDEAFF. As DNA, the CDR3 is TGCGCCAGCAAGGATGAAGCTTTCTTT.

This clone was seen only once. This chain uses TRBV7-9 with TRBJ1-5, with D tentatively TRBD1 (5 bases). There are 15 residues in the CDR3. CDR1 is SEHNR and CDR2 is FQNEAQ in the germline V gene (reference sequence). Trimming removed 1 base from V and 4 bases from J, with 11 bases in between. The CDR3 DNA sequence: TGTGCCAGCAGCTTAGGGGGCTCTGATAATCAGCCCCAGCATTTT. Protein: CASSLGGSDNQPQHF.

The CDR3 nucleotides read TGTGCCTGGGCACAGGGCTACACAGATACGCAGTATTTT. Its translation is CAWAQGYTDTQYF. The chain uses TRBV30 and TRBJ2-3, with a tentative D call TRBD1 (6 bases). V lost 5 bases and J lost 2, with 11 bases in between. The CDR3 consists of 13 residues. Germline lookup yields CDR1 GTSNPN and CDR2 SVGIG (reference sequence). The whole variable domain, remainder taken from reference TRBV30 and TRBJ2-3, is SQTIHQWPATLVQPVGSPLSLECTVEGTSNPNLYWYRQAAGRGLQLLFYSVGIGQISSEVPQNLSASRPQDRQFILSSKKLLLSDSGFYLCAWAQGYTDTQYFGPGTRLTVL.

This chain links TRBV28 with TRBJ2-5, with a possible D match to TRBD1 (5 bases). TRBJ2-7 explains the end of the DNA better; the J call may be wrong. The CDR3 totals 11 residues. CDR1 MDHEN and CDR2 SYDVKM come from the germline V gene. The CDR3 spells CASTQGGEQYF. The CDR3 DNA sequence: TGTGCCAGCACCCAGGGCGGCGAGCAGTACTTC.

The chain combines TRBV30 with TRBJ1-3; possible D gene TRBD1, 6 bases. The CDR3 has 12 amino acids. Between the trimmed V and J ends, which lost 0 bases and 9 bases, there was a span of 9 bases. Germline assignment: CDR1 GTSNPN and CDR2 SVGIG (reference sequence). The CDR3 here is CAWSVTGTTIYF. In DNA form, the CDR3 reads TGTGCCTGGAGTGTCACAGGGACCACCATATATTTT.

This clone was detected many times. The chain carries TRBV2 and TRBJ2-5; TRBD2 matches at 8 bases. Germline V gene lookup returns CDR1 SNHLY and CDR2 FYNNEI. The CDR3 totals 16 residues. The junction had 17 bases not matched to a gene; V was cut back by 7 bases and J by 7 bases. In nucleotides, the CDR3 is TGTGCCAGCACGGCTACTAGCGGTGGGGAGGTGGGGACCCAGTACTTC. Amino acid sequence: CASTATSGGEVGTQYF.

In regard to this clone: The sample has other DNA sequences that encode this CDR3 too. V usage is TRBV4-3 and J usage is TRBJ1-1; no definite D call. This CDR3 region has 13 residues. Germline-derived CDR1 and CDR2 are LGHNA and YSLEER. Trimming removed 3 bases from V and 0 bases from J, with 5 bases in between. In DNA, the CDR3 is TGCGCCAGCAGCCAGGTTATGAACACTGAAGCTTTCTTT. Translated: CASSQVMNTEAFF.

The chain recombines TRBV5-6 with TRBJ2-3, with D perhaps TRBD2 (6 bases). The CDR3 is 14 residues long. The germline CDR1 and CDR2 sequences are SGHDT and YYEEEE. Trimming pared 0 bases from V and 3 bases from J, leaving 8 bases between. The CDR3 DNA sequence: TGTGCCAGCAGCTTGGGAGGAGGGACAGATACGCAGTATTTT. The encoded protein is CASSLGGGTDTQYF.

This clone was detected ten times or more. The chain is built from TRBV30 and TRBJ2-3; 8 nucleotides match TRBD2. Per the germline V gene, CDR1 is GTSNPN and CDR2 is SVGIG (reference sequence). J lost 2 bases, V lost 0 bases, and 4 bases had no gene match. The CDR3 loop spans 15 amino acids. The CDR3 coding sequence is TGTGCCTGGAGTGTACTAGCGGATTTCACAGATACGCAGTATTTT. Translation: CAWSVLADFTDTQYF. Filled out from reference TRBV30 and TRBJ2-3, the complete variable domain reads SQTIHQWPATLVQPVGSPLSLECTVEGTSNPNLYWYRQAAGRGLQLLFYSVGIGQISSEVPQNLSASRPQDRQFILSSKKLLLSDSGFYLCAWSVLADFTDTQYFGPGTRLTVL.

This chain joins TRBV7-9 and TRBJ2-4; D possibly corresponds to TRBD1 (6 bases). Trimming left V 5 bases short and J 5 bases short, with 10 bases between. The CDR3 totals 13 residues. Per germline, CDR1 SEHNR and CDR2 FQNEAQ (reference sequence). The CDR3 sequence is CASSLQGQNIQYF. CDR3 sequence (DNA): TGTGCCAGCAGCCTCCAGGGGCAAAACATTCAGTACTTC.

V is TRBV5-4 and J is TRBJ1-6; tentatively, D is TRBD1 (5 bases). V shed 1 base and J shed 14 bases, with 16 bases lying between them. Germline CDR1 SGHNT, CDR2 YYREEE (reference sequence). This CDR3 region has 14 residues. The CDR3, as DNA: TGTGCCAGCAGCTTGACAAAGGGTGGGGGGACCCTCCACTTT. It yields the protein CASSLTKGGGTLHF.

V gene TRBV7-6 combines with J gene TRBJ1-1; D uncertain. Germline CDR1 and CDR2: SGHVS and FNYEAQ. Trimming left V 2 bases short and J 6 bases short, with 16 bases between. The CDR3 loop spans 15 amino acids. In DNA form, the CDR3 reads TGTGCCAGCAGCTTATCACTATCAACGCAGGCTGAAGCTTTCTTT. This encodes CASSLSLSTQAEAFF.

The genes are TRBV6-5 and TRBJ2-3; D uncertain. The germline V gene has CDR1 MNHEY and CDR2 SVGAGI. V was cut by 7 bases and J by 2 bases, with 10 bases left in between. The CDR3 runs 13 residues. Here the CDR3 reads CASTASSTDTQYF. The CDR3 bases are TGTGCCAGCACGGCTAGTTCCACAGATACGCAGTATTTT.

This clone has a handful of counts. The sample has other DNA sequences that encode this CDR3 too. The CDR3 is CASSSQGRQPQHF. Here the CDR3 DNA reads TGTGCCAGCAGCTCACAGGGAAGACAGCCCCAGCATTTT. The V and J genes are TRBV27 and TRBJ1-5; weak D call: TRBD1 (6 bases). The ends were cut back, 6 bases at V and 7 bases at J, with 13 bases in the middle. The CDR3 sequence is 13 residues long. Looked up from germline, CDR1 is MNHEY and CDR2 is SMNVEV (reference sequence).

CDR3 in amino acids: CASSQDLGEFSEQFF. DNA of the CDR3: TGCGCCAGCAGCCAAGATTTGGGGGAGTTTAGTGAGCAGTTCTTC. The V gene is TRBV4-3, the J gene TRBJ2-1, with D perhaps given as TRBD1 or TRBD2 (5 bases each). The CDR3 has 15 residues. Trimming shortened V by 0 bases and J by 9 bases, and 15 bases separated the two germline ends. Germline values: CDR1 LGHNA, CDR2 YSLEER.

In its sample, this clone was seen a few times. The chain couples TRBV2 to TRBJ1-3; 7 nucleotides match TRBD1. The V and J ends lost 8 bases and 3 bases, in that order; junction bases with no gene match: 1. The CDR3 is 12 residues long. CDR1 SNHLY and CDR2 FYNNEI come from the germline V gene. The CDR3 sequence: CASGTVGNTIYF. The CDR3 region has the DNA TGTGCCAGCGGGACAGTTGGAAACACCATATATTTT. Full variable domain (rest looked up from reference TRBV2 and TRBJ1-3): EPEVTQTPSHQVTQMGQEVILRCVPISNHLYFYWYRQILGQKVEFLVSFYNNEISEKSEIFDDQFSVERPDGSNFTLKIRSTKLEDSAMYFCASGTVGNTIYFGEGSWLTVV.

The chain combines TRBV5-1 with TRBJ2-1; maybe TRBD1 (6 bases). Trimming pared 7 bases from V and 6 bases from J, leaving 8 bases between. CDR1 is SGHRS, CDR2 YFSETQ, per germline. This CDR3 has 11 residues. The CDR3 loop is CASAQGNEQFF. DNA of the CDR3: TGCGCCAGCGCACAGGGCAATGAGCAGTTCTTC. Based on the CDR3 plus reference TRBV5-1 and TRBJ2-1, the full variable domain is KAGVTQTPRYLIKTRGQQVTLSCSPISGHRSVSWYQQTPGQGLQFLFEYFSETQRNKGNFPGRFSGRQFSNSRSEMNVSTLELGDSALYLCASAQGNEQFFGPGTRLTVL.

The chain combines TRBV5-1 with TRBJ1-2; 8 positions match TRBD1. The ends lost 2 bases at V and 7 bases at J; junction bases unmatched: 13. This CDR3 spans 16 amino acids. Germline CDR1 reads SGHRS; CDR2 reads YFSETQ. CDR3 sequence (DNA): TGCGCCAGCAGCTTCGGGGCGCGACAGGGGCCGGGTGGCTACACCTTC. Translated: CASSFGARQGPGGYTF.

The CDR3 here is CAWSTGGPPYEQYF. In DNA, the CDR3 is TGTGCCTGGAGTACGGGGGGGCCCCCCTACGAGCAGTACTTC. The V and J genes are TRBV30 and TRBJ2-7; the match to TRBD2 covers 8 bases. Germline V CDR1 and CDR2: GTSNPN, SVGIG (reference sequence). The CDR3 totals 14 residues. With 2 bases clipped from V and 2 bases from J, the junction kept 5 bases outside the gene matches.